Presented here are 10 T cell receptor beta chains from one specimen sequenced in a study of T cells in narcolepsy. Produced via immunoSEQ multiplex PCR; TCRdb's table is partial and in-frame only. The sample lists around 35,000 clones, more than 75% occurring once. Sequenced sample: CD45RA- memory CD4+ T cells from PBMCs. Receptor source: a human donor with narcolepsy.

Regarding this clone: Other DNA sequences in the same sample also yield this CDR3. The J gene is TRBJ2-2, the V gene TRBV5-1; 9 bases are shared with TRBD2. J gave up 5 bases and V 0 bases, and 8 bases lay outside the gene matches. CDR3 size: 17 residues. Germline CDR1 SGHRS, CDR2 YFSETQ. The CDR3 bases are TGCGCCAGCAGCTTGGCCGTAGCGGGGGCTGGGACCGGGGAGCTGTTTTTT. This gives the protein CASSLAVAGAGTGELFF.

V gene TRBV5-1 combines with J gene TRBJ2-3; 16 bases map to TRBD2. From germline, CDR1 is SGHRS and CDR2 YFSETQ. The CDR3 is 20 residues long. V shed 4 bases, J shed 1 base, and the junction held 12 bases outside the gene matches. CDR3 sequence: CASSPRGTSGRGAGTDTQYF. CDR3 in DNA: TGCGCCAGCAGCCCGCGAGGGACTAGCGGGAGGGGAGCGGGCACAGATACGCAGTATTTT. Combining the CDR3 with reference TRBV5-1 and TRBJ2-3 gives the whole variable domain KAGVTQTPRYLIKTRGQQVTLSCSPISGHRSVSWYQQTPGQGLQFLFEYFSETQRNKGNFPGRFSGRQFSNSRSEMNVSTLELGDSALYLCASSPRGTSGRGAGTDTQYFGPGTRLTVL.

The rearrangement links TRBV5-4 to TRBJ2-6; D is undetermined. The CDR3 has 16 amino acids. Germline V CDR1 and CDR2: SGHNT, YYREEE (reference sequence). The V end was cut by 1 base, the J end by 0 bases, with 8 bases between. CDR3: CASSLLRSSGANVLTF. In nucleotides, the CDR3 is TGTGCCAGCAGCTTGCTCAGAAGCTCTGGGGCCAACGTCCTGACTTTC.

The table lists this clone with a count of one. Different DNA sequences within this sample yield the same CDR3. This CDR3 is CASSGQPYEQYF. The CDR3 nucleotides read TGTGCCAGCAGCGGACAGCCCTACGAGCAGTACTTC. The rearrangement links TRBV28 to TRBJ2-7; possibly TRBD1 for D (6 bases). Germline V lookup: CDR1 MDHEN, CDR2 SYDVKM. V dropped 6 bases and J dropped 2 bases, with 8 bases sitting between them. CDR3 length: 12 amino acids.

This clone was detected a few times. The chain combines TRBV2 with TRBJ1-4; unclear D gene. The CDR3 totals 13 residues. Germline CDR1 SNHLY, CDR2 FYNNEI. Between the trimmed V and J ends, which lost 9 bases and 8 bases, there was a span of 16 bases. CDR3 sequence (DNA): TGTGCCAGTTCGGGCTACGTAGAGGAAAAACTGTTTTTT. This sequence encodes CASSGYVEEKLFF.

This clone counts as medium-sized. This sequence joins TRBV19 and TRBJ1-3; the D gene is possibly TRBD1 (5 bases). Looked up from germline, CDR1 is LNHDA and CDR2 is SQIVND (reference sequence). The CDR3 loop spans 14 amino acids. V dropped 8 bases and J dropped 1 base, with 12 bases sitting between them. CDR3 nucleotides: TGTGCCAGTTCCGGCAGGGAATCTGGAAACACCATATATTTT. The encoded protein is CASSGRESGNTIYF.

The V call is TRBV30, the J call TRBJ2-5; D is uncertain. Germline V lookup: CDR1 GTSNPN, CDR2 SVGIG (reference sequence). CDR3 length equals 12 residues. V lost 4 bases, J lost 0 bases, and 6 bases lay in between. The chain's CDR3 is CAWTGDQETQYF. The CDR3 DNA sequence: TGTGCCTGGACAGGCGACCAAGAGACCCAGTACTTC.

This clone was seen once. The chain is built from TRBV19 and TRBJ1-4, with 7 bases lining up with TRBD1. CDR1 and CDR2 (germline): LNHDA, SQIVND (reference sequence). This CDR3 contains 15 residues. Trimming took 2 bases from V and 6 from J; bases not matched to a gene: 6. The CDR3: CASSIQGVGDEKLFF. DNA of the CDR3: TGTGCCAGTAGTATACAGGGGGTCGGGGATGAAAAACTGTTTTTT.

The rearrangement uses TRBV7-2 and TRBJ2-7; D is ambiguous. Germline CDR1 SGHTA, CDR2 FQGNSA. V shed 1 base and J shed 2 bases, with 6 bases lying between them. The CDR3 totals 13 residues. The CDR3 spells CASSLGEPYEQYF. The CDR3 region has the DNA TGTGCCAGCAGCTTAGGAGAACCCTACGAGCAGTACTTC. The full variable domain, in which reference TRBV7-2 and TRBJ2-7 provide the parts outside the CDR3, is GAGVSQSPSNKVTEKGKDVELRCDPISGHTALYWYRQSLGQGLEFLIYFQGNSAPDKSGLPSDRFSAERTGGSVSTLTIQRTQQEDSAVYLCASSLGEPYEQYFGPGTRLTVT.

The rearrangement links TRBV7-4 to TRBJ1-3, with no clear D. Between the trimmed V and J ends, which lost 11 bases and 6 bases, there was a span of 17 bases. Germline CDR1 reads SGHVT; CDR2 reads SQSDAQ. The CDR3 contains 13 residues. CDR3 bases: TGTGCCCCCCCAAGGCACCTGGAAAACACCATATATTTT. Amino acid sequence: CAPPRHLENTIYF.